A single sample gave rise to the 24 T cell receptor beta chains below, sequenced in a study of early stage breast cancer tumors (dated by TCRdb to about 2017). The library was generated by the immunoSEQ multiplex PCR assay. Imported from immuneACCESS, the table was reduced by TCRdb to in-frame sequences with V and J called. These copies leave out some clones; in studies compared against another copy, an unresolved V gene accounts for under half, and the cause of the remainder is not known. The sample profile shows tens of thousands of clones; 70% to 80% of them were found once. The ten largest clones add up to under 7% of the sample. The sequenced sample consisted of blood. These receptors were collected from a person aged 55 to 75 with breast cancer.

The CDR3 nucleotides are TGCATCGATAATTCACCCCTCCACTTT. It translates to CIDNSPLHF. V gene TRBV29-1 combines with J gene TRBJ1-6; D is unclear. CDR3 size: 9 residues. Germline V gene lookup returns CDR1 SQVTM and CDR2 ANQGSEA.

CDR3 protein: CASSEQGTRATEAFF. The DNA for the CDR3 is TGTGCCAGCAGCGAACAGGGCACGAGGGCCACTGAAGCTTTCTTT. The chain recombines TRBV2 with TRBJ1-1; possibly TRBD1 for D (6 bases). The CDR3 covers 15 residues. Per germline, CDR1 SNHLY and CDR2 FYNNEI. Trimming pared 6 bases from V and 4 bases from J, leaving 18 bases between.

The chain carries TRBV5-1 and TRBJ2-1; 15 bases match TRBD2. The CDR3 covers 19 residues. Germline CDR1 SGHRS, CDR2 YFSETQ. V gave up 4 bases and J gave up 3 bases; unmatched junction bases: 11. The CDR3 region has the DNA TGCGCCAGCAGCAAGGGACTAGCGGGGGGCGGAAATATCTACAATGAGCAGTTCTTC. Amino acid sequence: CASSKGLAGGGNIYNEQFF.

V gene TRBV11-1 combines with J gene TRBJ2-2, with D possibly matching TRBD2 (6 bases). Germline values: CDR1 SGHAT, CDR2 FQDESV (reference sequence). The V end lost 2 bases, the J end lost 7 bases, and 14 bases lay between the germline ends. There are 15 residues in the CDR3. The CDR3 DNA is TGTGCCAGCAGCTTAAGAGGCGGGATAGGCGGGGAGCTGTTTTTT. Amino acids: CASSLRGGIGGELFF.

Here the CDR3 reads CASSVTPGGPDNEQFF. The CDR3 DNA follows: TGTGCCAGCAGCGTAACTCCGGGGGGGCCCGACAATGAGCAGTTCTTC. This chain joins TRBV9 and TRBJ2-1; 8 bases fit TRBD2. The CDR3 runs 16 residues. After removal of 1 base from V and 5 bases from J, the junction contained 8 bases not matched to a gene. Germline loops: CDR1 SGDLS, CDR2 YYNGEE.

This clone has more than one count but fewer than ten. V gene TRBV7-9 combines with J gene TRBJ1-2, with a possible D match to TRBD1 (6 bases). CDR3 length: 15 residues. Looked up from germline, CDR1 is SEHNR and CDR2 is FQNEAQ (reference sequence). Trimming shortened V by 5 bases and J by 0 bases, and 13 bases separated the two germline ends. The CDR3 DNA reads TGTGCCAGCAGCCGAGGGGACACTGCTAACTATGGCTACACCTTC. Translation: CASSRGDTANYGYTF.

This chain joins TRBV7-9 and TRBJ2-7, with a possible D match to TRBD2 (5 bases). From germline, CDR1 is SEHNR and CDR2 FQNEAQ (reference sequence). The V end lost 9 bases, the J end lost 1 base, and 16 bases lay between the germline ends. This CDR3 comprises 14 residues. The CDR3 spells CASRGSGTSYEQYF. The CDR3 bases are TGTGCCAGTAGAGGGTCAGGAACTTCCTACGAGCAGTACTTC.

The V gene is TRBV18, the J gene TRBJ2-5; the match to TRBD1 covers 7 bases. Judging by the DNA end, TRBJ2-7 fits better; the J call may be wrong. The CDR3 runs 13 residues. Germline V CDR1 and CDR2: KGHSH, LQKENI. In nucleotides, the CDR3 is TGTGCCAGCTCACACAGGGGAACCTACGAGCAGTACTTC. It yields the protein CASSHRGTYEQYF.

The chain links TRBV2 to TRBJ1-3; the D is unclear. Between the trimmed V and J ends, which lost 6 bases and 0 bases, there was a span of 6 bases. This CDR3 is built from 13 residues. Germline CDR1 is SNHLY and CDR2 is FYNNEI. The CDR3 reads CASRFSSGNTIYF. The CDR3 DNA sequence: TGTGCCAGCAGGTTTTCCTCTGGAAACACCATATATTTT.

The rearrangement uses TRBV5-4 and TRBJ1-2; TRBD1 aligns across 8 bases. The CDR3 covers 13 residues. Germline values: CDR1 SGHNT, CDR2 YYREEE (reference sequence). Germline trimming cut 3 bases from V and 4 bases from J; bases unmatched to any gene: 2. Written as DNA, the CDR3 is TGTGCCAGCAGCTCCGACAGGGGCTATGGCTACACCTTC. This gives the protein CASSSDRGYGYTF.

The chain employs TRBV5-1 and TRBJ2-1; a weak D match, TRBD2 (5 bases). Germline lookup yields CDR1 SGHRS and CDR2 YFSETQ. This CDR3 comprises 12 residues. Between the trimmed V and J ends, which lost 1 base and 10 bases, there was a span of 9 bases. CDR3 region: CASSLPGIEQFF. The CDR3, as DNA: TGCGCCAGCAGCTTGCCGGGGATCGAGCAGTTCTTC.

This chain joins TRBV7-2 and TRBJ2-4, with 12 nucleotides matching TRBD2. The V gene end was trimmed by 3 bases and the J gene end by 0 bases; junction bases not matched to a gene: 9. Germline CDR1 is SGHTA and CDR2 is FQGNSA. The CDR3 is 19 residues long. CDR3 amino acids: CASSFAGTSGLVAKNIQYF. The CDR3 DNA sequence: TGTGCCAGCAGCTTTGCCGGGACTAGCGGGCTTGTAGCCAAAAACATTCAGTACTTC. The full variable domain, in which reference TRBV7-2 and TRBJ2-4 provide the parts outside the CDR3, is GAGVSQSPSNKVTEKGKDVELRCDPISGHTALYWYRQSLGQGLEFLIYFQGNSAPDKSGLPSDRFSAERTGGSVSTLTIQRTQQEDSAVYLCASSFAGTSGLVAKNIQYFGAGTRLSVL.

CDR3 bases: TGTGCCAGTAGTAATCTCGGGTCAGGGGTCGGTGAAAAACTGTTTTTT. It is translated as CASSNLGSGVGEKLFF. The chain has TRBV19 and TRBJ1-4; possibly TRBD1 for D (6 bases). The V end lost 4 bases, the J end lost 7 bases, and 19 bases lay between the germline ends. Germline V gene data show CDR1 as LNHDA and CDR2 as SQIVND (reference sequence). The CDR3 has 16 residues.

The chain links TRBV4-1 to TRBJ1-5; TRBD1 might be the D (6 bases). The CDR3 covers 16 residues. Germline loops: CDR1 MGHRA, CDR2 YSYEKL. V was clipped by 0 bases and J by 7 bases, with 16 bases between them. This chain's CDR3 is CASSQEPRGAGQPQHF. In nucleotides, the CDR3 is TGCGCCAGCAGCCAAGAGCCGAGGGGGGCTGGGCAGCCCCAGCATTTT.

The chain couples TRBV6-5 to TRBJ2-5; D is possibly TRBD2 (5 bases). Germline V gives CDR1 MNHEY, CDR2 SVGAGI. The CDR3 runs to 15 residues. Trimming took 0 bases from V and 6 from J, leaving 14 bases between them. In DNA form, the CDR3 reads TGTGCCAGCAGTTACTCGATTGGAAGGAGGCAGACCCAGTACTTC. This gives the protein CASSYSIGRRQTQYF.

The chain is built from TRBV28 and TRBJ1-3; 8 bases agree with TRBD1. With V trimmed by 6 bases and J by 4 bases, 14 bases remained unmatched. The germline CDR1 and CDR2 sequences are MDHEN and SYDVKM. This CDR3 contains 17 residues. DNA for the CDR3: TGTGCCAGCAGCCGCGAGGTGTGGGGGGACAGGGGAAACACCATATATTTT. Its translation is CASSREVWGDRGNTIYF.

For the CDR3, the DNA is TGTGCCAGCAGCTTAATGAGCGGGAGCCTCCAGGAGCAGTTCTTC. It yields the protein CASSLMSGSLQEQFF. The V gene is TRBV11-2, the J gene TRBJ2-1; TRBD2 matches 8 bases. Trimming removed 2 bases from V and 10 bases from J; junction bases left unmatched: 10. CDR1 and CDR2 from the germline V gene are SGHAT and FQNNGV. This CDR3 spans 15 amino acids.

The V gene is TRBV6-1, the J gene TRBJ2-3; weak D call: TRBD1 (5 bases). Germline-derived CDR1 and CDR2 are MNHNS and SASEGT. V lost 2 bases and J 4 bases, leaving 10 bases between the germline ends. CDR3 length equals 14 residues. CDR3 region: CASSERGGPDTQYF. CDR3 DNA sequence: TGTGCCAGCAGTGAAAGGGGTGGACCAGATACGCAGTATTTT.

The chain joins TRBV18 to TRBJ2-1, with 10 bases matching TRBD1. Per germline, CDR1 KGHSH and CDR2 LQKENI. The CDR3 runs 14 residues. Trimming removed 4 bases from V and 7 bases from J; junction bases left unmatched: 4. CDR3 in amino acids: CASSQDRGLNEQFF. The DNA for the CDR3 is TGTGCCAGCTCACAAGACAGGGGGCTGAATGAGCAGTTCTTC.

The rearrangement uses TRBV2 and TRBJ2-7, with 9 bases lining up with TRBD2. The junction had 3 bases not matched to a gene; V was cut back by 6 bases and J by 3 bases. Looked up from germline, CDR1 is SNHLY and CDR2 is FYNNEI. The CDR3 runs 13 residues. CDR3 loop: CASRGTSYYEQYF. The CDR3 DNA reads as TGTGCCAGCAGAGGGACTAGCTACTACGAGCAGTACTTC.

Only one count was recorded for this clone. The chain joins TRBV7-9 to TRBJ2-3, with D perhaps TRBD1 or TRBD2 (6 bases each). This CDR3 is built from 15 residues. V was trimmed by 1 base and J by 3 bases, leaving 11 bases between them. CDR1 and CDR2 from the germline V gene are SEHNR and FQNEAQ (reference sequence). CDR3 residues: CASSLVGGGTDTQYF. The CDR3 DNA sequence: TGTGCCAGCAGCTTAGTTGGAGGGGGGACAGATACGCAGTATTTT.

CDR3 DNA sequence: TGTGCCAGCAGGACAACAGGGGGCAATGAGCAGTTCTTC. Protein product: CASRTTGGNEQFF. This chain uses TRBV27 with TRBJ2-1; 8 positions agree with TRBD1. There are 13 residues in the CDR3. CDR1 is MNHEY, CDR2 SMNVEV, per germline (reference sequence). V was pared by 6 bases and J by 6 bases, with 4 bases of the junction left unmatched.

The chain recombines TRBV7-9 with TRBJ2-7; D may be TRBD2 (5 bases). Between the trimmed V and J ends, which lost 1 base and 0 bases, there was a span of 22 bases. The CDR3 spans 19 residues. In germline, CDR1 is SEHNR, CDR2 FQNEAQ (reference sequence). The CDR3 bases are TGTGCCAGCAGCTTAGTTTTACGGTATCTCAGCGACTACTCCTACGAGCAGTACTTC. This gives the protein CASSLVLRYLSDYSYEQYF. Supplemented by reference TRBV7-9 and TRBJ2-7, the full variable domain reads DTGVSQNPRHKITKRGQNVTFRCDPISEHNRLYWYRQTLGQGPEFLTYFQNEAQLEKSRLLSDRFSAERPKGSFSTLEIQRTEQGDSAMYLCASSLVLRYLSDYSYEQYFGPGTRLTVT.

This clone was seen more than once but under ten times. CDR3 DNA sequence: TGTGCCACCTCGGACAGATCGGCTCCTTATGGCTACACCTTC. Translating gives CATSDRSAPYGYTF. V usage is TRBV19 and J usage is TRBJ1-2; D perhaps matches TRBD1 (6 bases). The CDR3 is made up of 14 amino acids. Germline-derived CDR1 and CDR2 are LNHDA and SQIVND (reference sequence). V dropped 10 bases and J dropped 5 bases, with 20 bases sitting between them.